This TCR beta chain derives from a study of blood T cell repertoires in COVID-19. Some clones are missing from TCRdb's copy, which holds only in-frame ones; the method was immunoSEQ multiplex PCR. The sample lists more than 200,000 clones; roughly nine tenths were seen once. The length of the CDR3 is 14 residues. V lost 0 bases to trimming and J lost 5 bases; unmatched junction nucleotides: 1. Germline CDR1 reads SGHNT; CDR2 reads YYREEE (reference sequence). Sample: peripheral blood. The TCR comes from a man between 40 and 49 years old with acute or convalescent COVID-19. The chain joins TRBV5-4 to TRBJ1-1; TRBD1 agrees at 10 bases. The DNA of the CDR3 is TGTGCCAGCAGCTTGGGACAGGGGGCAACTGAAGCTTTCTTT. As protein: CASSLGQGATEAFF.